The TCR beta chain described here comes from a study of T cells in Graves' hyperthyroidism and ophthalmopathy. This clonotype showed up just a few times. For Graves' hyperthyroidism to be stable, ophthalmopathy could not progress within 18 months. Patients were excluded because of uncontrolled infection, other autoimmune disease, pregnancy or lactation. With 6 bases removed from V and 10 bases from J, the gap between germline ends came to 12 bases. This CDR3 region has 11 residues. Germline assignment: CDR1 MNHEY and CDR2 SMNVEV (reference sequence). Regions amplified from RNA transcripts were the TCR beta CDR3 regions. HTBI primers drove first-round RT-PCR of the TCR CDR3. TCRdb re-derived calls from the multiplex PCR reads in MiXCR, one entry per CDR3 protein. The sample lists some 760,000 distinct CDR3 sequences, roughly 15% occurring once.

This chain links TRBV27 with TRBJ1-1; maybe TRBD1 (6 bases). The sequencing sample was made of blood. The sequence was obtained from a woman aged 18 to 35 with Graves' hyperthyroidism. The CDR3 bases are TGTGCCAGCAGCACAGGGTTTGTAGCTTTCTTT. Protein sequence: CASSTGFVAFF.